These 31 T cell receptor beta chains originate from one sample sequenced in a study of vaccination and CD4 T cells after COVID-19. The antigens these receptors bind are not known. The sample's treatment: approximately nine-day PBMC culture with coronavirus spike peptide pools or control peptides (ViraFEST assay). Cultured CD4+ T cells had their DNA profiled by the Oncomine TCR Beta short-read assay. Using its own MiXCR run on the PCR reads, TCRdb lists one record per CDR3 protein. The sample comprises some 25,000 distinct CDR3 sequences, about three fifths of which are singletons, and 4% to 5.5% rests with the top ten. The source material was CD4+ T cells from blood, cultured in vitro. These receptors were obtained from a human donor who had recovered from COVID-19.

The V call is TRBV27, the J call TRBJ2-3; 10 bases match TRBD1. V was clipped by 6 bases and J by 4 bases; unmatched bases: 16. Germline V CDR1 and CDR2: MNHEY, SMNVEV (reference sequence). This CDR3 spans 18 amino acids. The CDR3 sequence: CASRRDRGLAVLPDTQYF. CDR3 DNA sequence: TGTGCCAGCAGAAGGGACAGGGGCCTCGCGGTTCTCCCAGATACGCAGTATTTT.

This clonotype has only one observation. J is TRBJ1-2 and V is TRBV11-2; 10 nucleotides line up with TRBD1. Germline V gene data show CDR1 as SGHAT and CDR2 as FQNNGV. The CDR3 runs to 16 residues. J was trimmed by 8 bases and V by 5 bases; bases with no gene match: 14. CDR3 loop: CASSQQLGTGEEGYTF. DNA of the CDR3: TGTGCCAGCAGCCAACAACTCGGGACAGGGGAGGAAGGCTACACCTTC.

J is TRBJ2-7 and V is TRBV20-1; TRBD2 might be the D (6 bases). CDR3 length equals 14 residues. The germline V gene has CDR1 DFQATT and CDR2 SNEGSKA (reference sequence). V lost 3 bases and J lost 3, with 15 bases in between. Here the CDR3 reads CSASLPGLLYEQYF. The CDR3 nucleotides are TGCAGTGCTAGTTTGCCGGGACTCCTCTACGAGCAGTACTTC.

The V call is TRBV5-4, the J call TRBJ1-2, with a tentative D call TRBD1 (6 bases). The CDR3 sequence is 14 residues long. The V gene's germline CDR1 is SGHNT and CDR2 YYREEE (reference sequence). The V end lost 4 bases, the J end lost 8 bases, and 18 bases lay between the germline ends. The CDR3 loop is CASSIRQGYHGYTF. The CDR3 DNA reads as TGTGCCAGCAGCATCCGCCAGGGGTATCACGGCTACACCTTC.

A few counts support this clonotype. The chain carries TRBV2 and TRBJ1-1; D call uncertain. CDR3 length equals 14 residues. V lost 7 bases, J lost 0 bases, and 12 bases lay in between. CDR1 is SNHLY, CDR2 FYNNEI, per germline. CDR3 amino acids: CASTKTGMNTEAFF. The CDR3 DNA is TGTGCCAGCACTAAGACGGGGATGAACACTGAAGCTTTCTTT.

The CDR3, as DNA: TGTGCCAGCAGCTCGGGACAGAACACTGAAGCTTTCTTT. Translated: CASSSGQNTEAFF. The chain recombines TRBV7-2 with TRBJ1-1, with D possibly being TRBD1 (6 bases). The CDR3 extends over 13 amino acids. CDR1 is SGHTA and CDR2 is FQGNSA in the germline V gene. V gave up 4 bases and J gave up 1 base, with 7 bases separating them.

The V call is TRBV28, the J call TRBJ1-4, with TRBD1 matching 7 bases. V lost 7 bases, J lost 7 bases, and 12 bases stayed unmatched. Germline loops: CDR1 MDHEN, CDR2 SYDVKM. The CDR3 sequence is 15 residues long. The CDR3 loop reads CASTRGGGGGEKLFF. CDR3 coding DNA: TGTGCCAGCACCCGAGGAGGGGGCGGAGGTGAAAAACTGTTTTTT.

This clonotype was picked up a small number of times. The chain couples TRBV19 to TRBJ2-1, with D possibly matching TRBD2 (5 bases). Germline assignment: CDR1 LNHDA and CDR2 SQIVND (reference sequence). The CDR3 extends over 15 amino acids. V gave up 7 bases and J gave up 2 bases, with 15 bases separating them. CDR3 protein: CASNEGRTTYNEQFF. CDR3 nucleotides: TGTGCCAGTAACGAGGGCCGAACGACCTACAATGAGCAGTTCTTC.

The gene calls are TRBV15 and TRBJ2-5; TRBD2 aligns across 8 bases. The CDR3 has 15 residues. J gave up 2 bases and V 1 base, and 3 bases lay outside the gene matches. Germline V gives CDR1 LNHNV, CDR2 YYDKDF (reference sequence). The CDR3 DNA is TGTGCCACCAGCAGAGTGGCTAGCGGGCAAGAGACCCAGTACTTC. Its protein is CATSRVASGQETQYF.

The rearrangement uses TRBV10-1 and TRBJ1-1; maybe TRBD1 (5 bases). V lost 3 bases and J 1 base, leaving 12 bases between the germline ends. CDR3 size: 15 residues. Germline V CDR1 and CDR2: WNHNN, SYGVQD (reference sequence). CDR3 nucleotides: TGCGCCAGCAGTGATTACGACAGAGAGAACACTGAAGCTTTCTTT. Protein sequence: CASSDYDRENTEAFF.

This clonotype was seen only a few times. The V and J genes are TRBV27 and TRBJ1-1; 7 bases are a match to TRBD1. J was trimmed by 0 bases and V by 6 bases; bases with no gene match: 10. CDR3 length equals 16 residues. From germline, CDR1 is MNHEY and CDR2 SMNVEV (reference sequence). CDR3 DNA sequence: TGTGCCAGCAGCAGATTCCCGGACAGGATGAACACTGAAGCTTTCTTT. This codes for CASSRFPDRMNTEAFF.

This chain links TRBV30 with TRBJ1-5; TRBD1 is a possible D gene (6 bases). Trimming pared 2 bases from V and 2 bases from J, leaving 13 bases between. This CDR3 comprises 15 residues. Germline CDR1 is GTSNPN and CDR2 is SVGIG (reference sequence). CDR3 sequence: CAWSRGGLGNQPQHF. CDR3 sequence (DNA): TGTGCCTGGAGTAGGGGGGGACTTGGCAATCAGCCCCAGCATTTT. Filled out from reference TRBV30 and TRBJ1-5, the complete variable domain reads SQTIHQWPATLVQPVGSPLSLECTVEGTSNPNLYWYRQAAGRGLQLLFYSVGIGQISSEVPQNLSASRPQDRQFILSSKKLLLSDSGFYLCAWSRGGLGNQPQHFGDGTRLSIL.

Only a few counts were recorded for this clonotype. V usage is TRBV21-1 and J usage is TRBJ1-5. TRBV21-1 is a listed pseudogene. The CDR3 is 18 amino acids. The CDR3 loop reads CASSKVGEGPYSNQPQHF. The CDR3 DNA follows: TGTGCCAGCAGCAAAGTCGGTGAGGGTCCATATAGCAATCAGCCCCAGCATTTT.

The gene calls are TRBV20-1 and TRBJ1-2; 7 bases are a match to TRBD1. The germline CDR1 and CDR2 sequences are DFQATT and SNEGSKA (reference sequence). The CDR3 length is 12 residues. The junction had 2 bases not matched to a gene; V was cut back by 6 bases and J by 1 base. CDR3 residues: CSAGQVNYGYTF. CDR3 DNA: TGCAGTGCAGGACAGGTTAACTATGGCTACACCTTC.

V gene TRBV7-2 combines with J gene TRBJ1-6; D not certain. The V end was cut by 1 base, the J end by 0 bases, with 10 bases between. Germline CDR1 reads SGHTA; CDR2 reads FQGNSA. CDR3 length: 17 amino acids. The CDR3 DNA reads TGTGCCAGCAGCTTAGGGCAGGCGAGCTCCTATAATTCACCCCTCCACTTT. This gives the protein CASSLGQASSYNSPLHF.

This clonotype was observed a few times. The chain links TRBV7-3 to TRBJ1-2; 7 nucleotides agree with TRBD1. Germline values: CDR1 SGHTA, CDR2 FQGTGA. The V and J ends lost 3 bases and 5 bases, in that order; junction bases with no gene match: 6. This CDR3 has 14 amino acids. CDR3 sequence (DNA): TGTGCCAGCAGCTTCGAGGGGGCCGATTATGGCTACACCTTC. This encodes CASSFEGADYGYTF.

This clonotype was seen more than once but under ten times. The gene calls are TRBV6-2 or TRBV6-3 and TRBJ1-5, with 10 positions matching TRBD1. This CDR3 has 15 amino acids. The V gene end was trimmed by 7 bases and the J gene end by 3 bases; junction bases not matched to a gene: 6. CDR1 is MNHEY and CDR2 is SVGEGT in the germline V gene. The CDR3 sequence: CASKWDRGHNQPQHF. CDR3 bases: TGTGCCAGCAAGTGGGACAGGGGCCACAATCAGCCCCAGCATTTT.

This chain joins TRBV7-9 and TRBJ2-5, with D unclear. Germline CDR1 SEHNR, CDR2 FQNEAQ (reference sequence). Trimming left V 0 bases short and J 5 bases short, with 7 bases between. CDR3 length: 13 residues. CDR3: CASSLAGLETQYF. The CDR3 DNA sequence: TGTGCCAGCAGCTTAGCAGGGTTGGAGACCCAGTACTTC.

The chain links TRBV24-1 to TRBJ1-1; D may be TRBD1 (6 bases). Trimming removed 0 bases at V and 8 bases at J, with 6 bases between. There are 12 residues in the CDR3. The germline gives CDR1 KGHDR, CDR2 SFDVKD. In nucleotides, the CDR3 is TGTGCCACCAGTGATTTGGGACAGGAAGCTTTCTTT. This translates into CATSDLGQEAFF.

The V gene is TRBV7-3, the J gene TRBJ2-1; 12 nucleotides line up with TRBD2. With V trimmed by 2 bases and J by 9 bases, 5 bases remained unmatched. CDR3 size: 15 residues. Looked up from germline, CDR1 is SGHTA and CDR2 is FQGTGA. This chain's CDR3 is CASSLLAGGPGEQFF. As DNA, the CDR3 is TGTGCCAGCAGCTTACTAGCGGGAGGGCCAGGTGAGCAGTTCTTC.

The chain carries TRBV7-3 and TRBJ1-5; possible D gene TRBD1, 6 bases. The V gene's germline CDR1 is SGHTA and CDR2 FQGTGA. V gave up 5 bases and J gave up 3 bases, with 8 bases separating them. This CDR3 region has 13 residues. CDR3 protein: CASSQGLNQPQHF. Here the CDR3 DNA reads TGTGCCAGCAGCCAGGGGCTCAATCAGCCCCAGCATTTT.

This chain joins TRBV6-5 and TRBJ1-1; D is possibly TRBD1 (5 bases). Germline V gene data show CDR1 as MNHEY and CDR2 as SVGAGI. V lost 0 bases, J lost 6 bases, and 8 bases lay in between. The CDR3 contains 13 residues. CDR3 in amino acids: CASSYSGGAEAFF. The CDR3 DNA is TGTGCCAGCAGTTACTCCGGGGGGGCTGAAGCTTTCTTT.

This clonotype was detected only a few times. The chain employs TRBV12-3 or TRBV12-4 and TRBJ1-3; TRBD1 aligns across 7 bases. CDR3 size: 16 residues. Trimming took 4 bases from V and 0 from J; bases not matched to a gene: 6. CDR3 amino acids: CASSSLWDSSGNTIYF. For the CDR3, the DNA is TGTGCCAGCAGTTCGTTATGGGACAGCTCTGGAAACACCATATATTTT.

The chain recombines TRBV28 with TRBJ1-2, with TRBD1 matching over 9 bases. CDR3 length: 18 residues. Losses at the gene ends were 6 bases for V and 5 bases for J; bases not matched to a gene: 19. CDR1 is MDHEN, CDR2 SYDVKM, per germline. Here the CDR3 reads CASRTLSIMTGGIYGYTF. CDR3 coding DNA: TGTGCCAGCAGAACCCTAAGTATAATGACAGGGGGGATTTATGGCTACACCTTC.

Here the CDR3 DNA reads TGCAGTGCTAGTGGGACTAGCGGGGACAGCTCCTACGAGCAGTACTTC. Amino acids: CSASGTSGDSSYEQYF. The V gene is TRBV20-1, the J gene TRBJ2-7; 13 bases are shared with TRBD2. With 3 bases clipped from V and 0 bases from J, the junction kept 5 bases outside the gene matches. Germline V CDR1 and CDR2: DFQATT, SNEGSKA (reference sequence). The CDR3 extends over 16 amino acids.

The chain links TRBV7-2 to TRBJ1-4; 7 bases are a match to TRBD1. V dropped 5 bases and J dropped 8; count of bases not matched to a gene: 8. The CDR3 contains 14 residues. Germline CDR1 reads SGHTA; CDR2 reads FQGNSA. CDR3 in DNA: TGTGCCAGCAGCGGACAGGTGGGGGGGGAAAAACTGTTTTTT. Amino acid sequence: CASSGQVGGEKLFF.

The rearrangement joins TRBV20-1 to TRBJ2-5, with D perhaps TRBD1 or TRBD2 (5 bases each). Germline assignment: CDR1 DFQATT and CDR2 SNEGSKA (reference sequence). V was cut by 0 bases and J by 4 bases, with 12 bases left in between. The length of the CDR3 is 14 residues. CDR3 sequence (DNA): TGCAGTGCTAGAGAAGGCCGGGGCCTAGAGACCCAGTACTTC. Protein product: CSAREGRGLETQYF.

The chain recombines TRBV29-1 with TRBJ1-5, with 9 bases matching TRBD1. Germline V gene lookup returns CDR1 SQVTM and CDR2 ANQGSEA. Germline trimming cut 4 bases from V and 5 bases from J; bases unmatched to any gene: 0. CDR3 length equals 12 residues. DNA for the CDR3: TGCAGCGTTGGGACAGGGGATCAGCCCCAGCATTTT. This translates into CSVGTGDQPQHF.

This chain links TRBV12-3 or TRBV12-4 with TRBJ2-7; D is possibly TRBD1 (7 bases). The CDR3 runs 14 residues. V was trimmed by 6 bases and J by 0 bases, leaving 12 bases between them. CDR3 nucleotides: TGTGCCAGCAGCCCGGGGGACAGCTCCTACGAGCAGTACTTC. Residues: CASSPGDSSYEQYF.

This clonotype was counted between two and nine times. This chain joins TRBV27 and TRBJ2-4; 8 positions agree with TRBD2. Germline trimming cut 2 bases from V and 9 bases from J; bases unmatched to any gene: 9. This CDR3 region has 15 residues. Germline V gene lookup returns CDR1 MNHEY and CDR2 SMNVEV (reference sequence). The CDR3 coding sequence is TGTGCCAGCAGTTTAGCGGGAGGAGGTTGGGGCATTCAGTACTTC. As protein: CASSLAGGGWGIQYF.

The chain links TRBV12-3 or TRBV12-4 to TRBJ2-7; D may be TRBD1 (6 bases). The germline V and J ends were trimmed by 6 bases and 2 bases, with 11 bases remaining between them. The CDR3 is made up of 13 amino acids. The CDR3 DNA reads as TGTGCCAGCAGGATCCAGGGGACCTACGAGCAGTACTTC. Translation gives CASRIQGTYEQYF.